This TCR beta chain was sequenced in a study of patients and donors after allogeneic stem cell transplantation. The CDR3 totals 16 residues. V dropped 1 base and J dropped 4 bases, with 16 bases sitting between them. The germline V gene has CDR1 MNHNS and CDR2 SASEGT. One entry per CDR3 protein, called by TCRdb with MiXCR from the RT-PCR reads. The table includes 400,000 to 500,000 distinct CDR3 sequences, 16% detected once. The sample taken for sequencing was blood, either unsorted or a sorted T cell fraction (not recorded which). The sequence was obtained from a human donor who was either an allogeneic HSCT recipient or a stem cell or donor lymphocyte infusion donor (not recorded which). It is not recorded whose cells these are; they may come from a transplant donor. This chain joins TRBV6-1 and TRBJ2-5; D is possibly TRBD1 or TRBD2 (6 bases each). The CDR3 nucleotides read TGTGCCAGCAGTGAAGAAGCCGGGGGCACTTTAGAGACCCAGTACTTC. This gives the protein CASSEEAGGTLETQYF.